These T cell receptor beta chains were read from a single sample in a study of blood T cell repertoires in COVID-19. Sequencing used immunoSEQ multiplex PCR; TCRdb keeps in-frame clones, though not all of them. The sample yields roughly 100,000 clones, roughly 86% seen once. Sequencing input: peripheral blood. These receptors came from a man over 45 with active or convalescent COVID-19. Each CDR3 is given with its conserved first and last residue. The D gene is left open where the match is weak. Not all rows give a size; the values are once, few, many and, for expanded clones, a class.

J gene: TRBJ2-1; V gene: TRBV5-1; clone size: few; D gene: TRBD1; CDR3 protein: CASEQGATGNEQFF; CDR3 DNA: TGCGCCAGCGAGCAGGGGGCTACGGGGAATGAGCAGTTCTTC
J gene: TRBJ2-7; V gene: TRBV27; clone size: .; D gene: .; CDR3 protein: CASSLRGYEQYF; CDR3 DNA: TGTGCCAGCAGTTTGAGAGGCTACGAGCAGTACTTC
J gene: TRBJ1-3; V gene: TRBV11-2; clone size: once; D gene: .; CDR3 protein: CASSFNSEAGNTIYF; CDR3 DNA: TGTGCCAGCAGCTTTAATTCGGAGGCCGGAAACACCATATATTTT
J gene: TRBJ2-6; V gene: TRBV28; clone size: .; D gene: .; CDR3 protein: CASSLYSLSGANVLTF; CDR3 DNA: TGTGCCAGCAGTTTATACAGCCTCTCTGGGGCCAACGTCCTGACTTTC
J gene: TRBJ2-1; V gene: TRBV7-9; clone size: few; D gene: TRBD2; CDR3 protein: CASRWEGRNSYNEQFF; CDR3 DNA: TGTGCCAGCAGATGGGAGGGGCGGAACTCCTACAATGAGCAGTTCTTC
J gene: TRBJ1-5; V gene: TRBV6-4; clone size: .; D gene: .; CDR3 protein: CASSVVPPGSQPQHF; CDR3 DNA: TGTGCCAGCAGTGTCGTTCCCCCGGGTAGTCAGCCCCAGCATTTT
J gene: TRBJ2-1; V gene: TRBV18; clone size: .; D gene: .; CDR3 protein: CASSPSGEEQFF; CDR3 DNA: TGTGCCAGCTCACCCTCAGGGGAAGAGCAGTTCTTC
J gene: TRBJ2-1; V gene: TRBV5-1; clone size: few; D gene: TRBD1; CDR3 protein: CASSLSGGGNNEQFF; CDR3 DNA: TGCGCCAGCAGCTTGTCAGGGGGCGGTAACAATGAGCAGTTCTTC
J gene: TRBJ1-5; V gene: TRBV11-2; clone size: few; D gene: .; CDR3 protein: CASSLHSAGPQHF; CDR3 DNA: TGTGCCAGCAGCTTACATTCCGCAGGGCCCCAGCATTTT
J gene: TRBJ1-6; V gene: TRBV11-2; clone size: once; D gene: TRBD1; CDR3 protein: CASSLVGDRNSPLHF; CDR3 DNA: TGTGCCAGCAGCTTAGTGGGGGACAGAAATTCACCCCTCCACTTT
J gene: TRBJ2-2; V gene: TRBV5-4; clone size: medium-sized; D gene: TRBD2; CDR3 protein: CASSFSGGVRPGELFF; CDR3 DNA: TGTGCCAGCAGCTTCTCGGGGGGGGTACGTCCCGGGGAGCTGTTTTTT
J gene: TRBJ2-5; V gene: TRBV2; clone size: .; D gene: .; CDR3 protein: CASRGDIVGTQYF; CDR3 DNA: TGTGCCAGCAGAGGGGACATTGTAGGGACCCAGTACTTC
J gene: TRBJ1-2; V gene: TRBV6-5; clone size: .; D gene: TRBD1; CDR3 protein: CASSFAGTGNYGYTF; CDR3 DNA: TGTGCCAGCAGTTTCGCCGGGACAGGGAACTATGGCTACACCTTC
J gene: TRBJ2-7; V gene: TRBV7-9; clone size: .; D gene: TRBD1; CDR3 protein: CASSWGTGSSYEQYF; CDR3 DNA: TGTGCCAGCAGCTGGGGGACAGGAAGCTCCTACGAGCAGTACTTC
J gene: TRBJ2-7; V gene: TRBV9; clone size: few; D gene: .; CDR3 protein: CASSGRTGSYEQYF; CDR3 DNA: TGTGCCAGCAGCGGGAGGACTGGCTCCTACGAGCAGTACTTC
J gene: TRBJ2-4; V gene: TRBV28; clone size: .; D gene: .; CDR3 protein: CASSLSTGLSIQYF; CDR3 DNA: TGTGCCAGCAGTTTAAGTACCGGGTTAAGCATTCAGTACTTC
J gene: TRBJ1-6; V gene: TRBV28; clone size: .; D gene: .; CDR3 protein: CASSLGQVLGIHF; CDR3 DNA: TGTGCCAGCAGTTTGGGGCAGGTACTGGGGATCCACTTT
J gene: TRBJ1-2; V gene: TRBV2; clone size: .; D gene: .; CDR3 protein: CASSGWAGVGYTF; CDR3 DNA: TGTGCCAGCAGCGGTTGGGCAGGGGTAGGCTACACCTTC
J gene: TRBJ1-2; V gene: TRBV15; clone size: .; D gene: TRBD1; CDR3 protein: CATSRGGDRGWGYTF; CDR3 DNA: TGTGCCACCAGCAGAGGGGGAGACAGGGGCTGGGGCTACACCTTC
J gene: TRBJ2-2; V gene: TRBV19; clone size: .; D gene: .; CDR3 protein: CASSIEVQTSTGELFF; CDR3 DNA: TGTGCCAGTAGTATAGAGGTACAGACCTCCACCGGGGAGCTGTTTTTT
J gene: TRBJ2-3; V gene: TRBV19; clone size: .; D gene: .; CDR3 protein: CASRNGGARSRTDTQYF; CDR3 DNA: TGTGCCAGTAGGAATGGGGGGGCGAGATCGAGAACAGATACGCAGTATTTT
J gene: TRBJ2-5; V gene: TRBV15; clone size: .; D gene: TRBD2; CDR3 protein: CATSRGNGGGEETQYF; CDR3 DNA: TGTGCCACCAGCAGAGGGAACGGTGGGGGGGAAGAGACCCAGTACTTC
J gene: TRBJ2-3; V gene: TRBV3-1/TRBV3-2; clone size: .; D gene: .; CDR3 protein: CASTLGGAGGGTQYF; CDR3 DNA: TGTGCCAGCACGCTAGGGGGGGCCGGGGGTGGTACGCAGTATTTT
J gene: TRBJ2-7; V gene: TRBV27; clone size: .; D gene: TRBD1; CDR3 protein: CASSVGPGQGVVYEQYF; CDR3 DNA: TGTGCCAGCAGTGTGGGGCCGGGACAGGGGGTGGTCTACGAGCAGTACTTC
J gene: TRBJ1-6; V gene: TRBV10-3; clone size: .; D gene: .; CDR3 protein: CAISESNAGISNSPLHF; CDR3 DNA: TGTGCCATCAGTGAGTCGAACGCGGGAATTTCAAATTCACCCCTCCACTTT
J gene: TRBJ2-3; V gene: TRBV3-1/TRBV3-2; clone size: .; D gene: .; CDR3 protein: CASSQDRGTQYF; CDR3 DNA: TGTGCCAGCAGCCAAGATCGGGGTACGCAGTATTTT
J gene: TRBJ1-2; V gene: TRBV28; clone size: .; D gene: .; CDR3 protein: CASRQDYGYTF; CDR3 DNA: TGTGCCAGCCGACAGGACTATGGCTACACCTTC
J gene: TRBJ1-3; V gene: TRBV6-1; clone size: .; D gene: .; CDR3 protein: CASSEAMRGPGNTIYF; CDR3 DNA: TGTGCCAGCAGTGAAGCGATGCGAGGGCCTGGAAACACCATATATTTT
J gene: TRBJ2-3; V gene: TRBV18; clone size: .; D gene: TRBD2; CDR3 protein: CASSPPASGGTDTQYF; CDR3 DNA: TGTGCCAGCTCACCACCGGCTAGCGGGGGGACAGATACGCAGTATTTT
J gene: TRBJ1-3; V gene: TRBV28; clone size: .; D gene: TRBD1; CDR3 protein: CASSPTGALSGNTIYF; CDR3 DNA: TGTGCCAGCAGTCCGACAGGGGCCCTCTCTGGAAACACCATATATTTT
J gene: TRBJ2-1; V gene: TRBV3-1/TRBV3-2; clone size: .; D gene: TRBD2; CDR3 protein: CASSRSGGVNEQFF; CDR3 DNA: TGTGCCAGCAGCCGGAGCGGGGGGGTCAATGAGCAGTTCTTC
J gene: TRBJ1-1; V gene: TRBV6-5; clone size: once; D gene: .; CDR3 protein: CASRGMTGGTEAFF; CDR3 DNA: TGTGCCAGCAGGGGGATGACAGGCGGCACTGAAGCTTTCTTT